This is a list of T cell receptor beta chains from one sample in a study of human thymus T cells. The method was immunoSEQ multiplex PCR; TCRdb's version includes in-frame clones alone and lacks a portion of them. The sample lists 40,000 to 55,000 clones, over 85% occurring once. Specimen: blood. Receptor source: a boy younger than two with a congenital heart defect but otherwise immunologically healthy. Each CDR3 is given without its conserved first and last residue. Fields, in order: J gene, V gene, CDR3 protein.

>TRBJ1-1|TRBV6-5
ASSYRGRTEAF
>TRBJ1-6|TRBV6-6
ASSYLGAPLH
>TRBJ2-7|TRBV5-4
ASSLDPIYEQY
>TRBJ1-1|TRBV11-3
ASSPRTGGYTEAF
>TRBJ2-2|TRBV4-2
ASSHYLNTGELF
>TRBJ1-4|TRBV9
ASSVGTENPKLF
>TRBJ2-3|TRBV6-1
ASSEFLTDTQY
>TRBJ2-7|TRBV7-8
ASSLMRQGSSYEQY
>TRBJ2-7|TRBV6-5
ARELGTRVYEQY
>TRBJ2-3|TRBV7-8
ASTYQRGGDTQY
>TRBJ2-5|TRBV11-2
ASSPQETQY
>TRBJ2-6|TRBV9
ASEGQGANVLT
>TRBJ1-6|TRBV7-2
ASSPSAGRYSPLH
>TRBJ1-1|TRBV4-1
ASSQDKRGEAF
>TRBJ2-1|TRBV7-6
ASSSGLYNEQF
>TRBJ2-1|TRBV28
ASSSFSYNEQF
>TRBJ1-2|TRBV2
ASSEGTYGYT
>TRBJ1-6|TRBV30
AWGRGASPLH
>TRBJ2-2|TRBV28
ASRTRVGNTGELF
>TRBJ2-1|TRBV28
ASTRGAAYNEQF
>TRBJ2-7|TRBV27
ASSRTVSYEQY
>TRBJ2-1|TRBV4-3
ASSQDSGLGLNEQF
>TRBJ2-5|TRBV5-1
ASSLRTSGEGETQY
>-|TRBV6-4
ASSDPARTSYNPTSYEQY
>TRBJ2-5|TRBV5-4
ASSLVAGGRGETQY
>TRBJ2-3|TRBV27
ATSWRGGTDTQY
>TRBJ1-1|TRBV11-2
ASSSTPVENTEAF
>TRBJ2-4|TRBV19
ASSVRVGIQY
>TRBJ2-1|TRBV10-3
AIRDSPADNEQF
>TRBJ1-6|TRBV6-5
ATTSEGLRSPLH
>TRBJ2-3|TRBV7-9
ASSLMAEDTQY
>TRBJ1-5|TRBV5-1
ASSLTGHQPQH
>TRBJ1-1|TRBV29-1
SVEGPVNTEAF
>TRBJ2-2|TRBV9
ASSVEQGLAGASSTGELF
>TRBJ2-3|TRBV6-5
ASSYWRGDTDTQY
>TRBJ2-7|TRBV9
ASSVGSGGLYEQY
>TRBJ1-1|TRBV5-8
ASSLVGEAF
>TRBJ1-6|TRBV6-6
ASSYYSPLH
>TRBJ1-5|TRBV6-6
ASSYSKVQPQH
>TRBJ2-5|TRBV7-9
ASSGTSVRETQY
>TRBJ1-1|TRBV7-2
ASSSQGNTEAF
>TRBJ1-1|TRBV19
ASAPSDRGGAF
>TRBJ2-1|TRBV7-3
ASSPTSGGAYEQF
>TRBJ2-7|TRBV11-2
ASSLDRGYEQY